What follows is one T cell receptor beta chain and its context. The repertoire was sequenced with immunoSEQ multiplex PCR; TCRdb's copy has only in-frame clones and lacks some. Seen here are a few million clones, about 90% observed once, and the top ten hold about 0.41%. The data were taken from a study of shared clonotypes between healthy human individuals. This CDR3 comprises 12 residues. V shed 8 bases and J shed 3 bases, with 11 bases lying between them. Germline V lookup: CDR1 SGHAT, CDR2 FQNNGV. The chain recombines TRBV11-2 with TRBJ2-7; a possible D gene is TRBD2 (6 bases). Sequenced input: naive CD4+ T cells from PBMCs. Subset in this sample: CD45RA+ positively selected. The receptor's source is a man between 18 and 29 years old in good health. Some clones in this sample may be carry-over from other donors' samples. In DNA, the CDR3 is TGTGCCAGCGGCGGGACGTACTACGAGCAGTACTTC. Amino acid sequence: CASGGTYYEQYF.